The 32 T cell receptor beta chains below all came from one sample that was sequenced in a study of beta chain features in type 1 diabetes. As every portion of the isolated RNA was reverse transcribed, the sequencing read expressed TCRB transcripts. Repertoires were generated with immunoSEQ multiplex PCR, while TCRdb's copy carries only in-frame clones and drops some. This table has about 340,000 clones, less than 9.5% appearing once. The sequenced sample consisted of central memory CD4+ T cells from blood. Receptors originate from a woman between 18 and 29 years old in good health.

This chain links TRBV7-2 with TRBJ1-1, with 8 positions matching TRBD1. From germline, CDR1 is SGHTA and CDR2 FQGNSA. This CDR3 has 15 amino acids. V gave up 5 bases and J gave up 0 bases; unmatched junction bases: 5. CDR3 sequence reads: CASSPGQGMNTEAFF. Written as DNA, the CDR3 is TGTGCCAGCAGCCCCGGACAGGGTATGAACACTGAAGCTTTCTTT.

The chain carries TRBV7-9 and TRBJ2-1, with TRBD2 matching 7 bases. The J segment lost 6 bases and the V segment lost 5 bases, leaving 10 bases of the junction unmatched. This CDR3 is 15 amino acids long. CDR1 and CDR2 from the germline V gene are SEHNR and FQNEAQ (reference sequence). This chain's CDR3 is CASSLWTRDVNEQFF. DNA for the CDR3: TGTGCCAGCAGCCTTTGGACTAGGGATGTCAATGAGCAGTTCTTC.

A few counts support this clone. V gene TRBV28 combines with J gene TRBJ1-2; D is unclear. The germline V gene has CDR1 MDHEN and CDR2 SYDVKM. The V gene lost 5 bases and the J gene lost 5 bases, with 12 bases spanning the gap. The CDR3 length is 13 residues. This CDR3 reads CASSKQTSYGYTF. The CDR3 DNA is TGTGCCAGCAGTAAACAGACGTCATATGGCTACACCTTC.

This clone occurred a few times. The rearrangement joins TRBV11-3 to TRBJ2-2; the D gene is possibly TRBD2 (5 bases). Germline CDR1 SGHNT, CDR2 YENEEA. The CDR3 is made up of 16 amino acids. The V end was cut by 4 bases, the J end by 4 bases, with 16 bases between. CDR3 DNA sequence: TGTGCCAGCAGCTCGCCTGGCGGGCGAAGCACCGGGGAGCTGTTTTTT. It yields the protein CASSSPGGRSTGELFF. The whole variable domain, filled in from reference TRBV11-3 and TRBJ2-2, reads EAGVVQSPRYKIIEKKQPVAFWCNPISGHNTLYWYLQNLGQGPELLIRYENEEAVDDSQLPKDRFSAERLKGVDSTLKIQPAELGDSAVYLCASSSPGGRSTGELFFGEGSRLTVL.

This clone was detected a few times. Other DNA sequences in this sample translate to the same CDR3. The chain joins TRBV9 to TRBJ2-2; D uncertain. Trimming removed 4 bases at V and 8 bases at J, with 9 bases between. From germline, CDR1 is SGDLS and CDR2 YYNGEE. The CDR3 is 12 residues long. DNA of the CDR3: TGTGCCAGCAGCCCAAGGTCAGGGGAGCTGTTTTTT. The encoded protein is CASSPRSGELFF.

This chain uses TRBV9 with TRBJ2-1, with no clear D. Germline V lookup: CDR1 SGDLS, CDR2 YYNGEE. With 2 bases removed from V and 8 bases from J, the gap between germline ends came to 14 bases. This CDR3 has 14 amino acids. The CDR3 region has the DNA TGTGCCAGCAGCGTGAGACCAGGCTGGGATGAGCAGTTCTTC. Translating gives CASSVRPGWDEQFF.

This clone was seen a handful of times. The rearrangement joins TRBV7-2 to TRBJ2-3; 9 positions agree with TRBD1. CDR1 is SGHTA and CDR2 is FQGNSA in the germline V gene. V lost 1 base to trimming and J lost 5 bases; unmatched junction nucleotides: 7. The CDR3 sequence is 16 residues long. CDR3 amino acids: CASSLGPGQGQDTQYF. The CDR3 DNA reads as TGTGCCAGCAGCTTAGGGCCGGGACAGGGTCAAGATACGCAGTATTTT.

About this clone: Its ends do not fully match the called genes, so a read error is possible. The same CDR3 arises from other DNA sequences in this sample as well. The rearrangement uses TRBV5-1 and TRBJ2-4; possibly TRBD1 for D (5 bases). The CDR3 has 15 residues. Germline V gene lookup returns CDR1 SGHRS and CDR2 YFSETQ. The CDR3 sequence is CASSSTSDSKNIQYF. As DNA, the CDR3 is TGTGCCAGCAGCTCCACCTCCGACAGCAAAAACATTCAGTACTTC.

This clone was found a few times. The V call is TRBV7-2, the J call TRBJ2-1, with D perhaps TRBD1 (5 bases). The CDR3 is 14 residues long. Trimming took off 1 base at V and 13 bases at J, with 17 bases between the two ends. Per germline, CDR1 SGHTA and CDR2 FQGNSA. CDR3 loop: CASSLELIDSRQFF. As DNA, the CDR3 is TGTGCCAGCAGCTTAGAATTGATCGACAGCCGTCAGTTCTTC.

This clone was observed a handful of times. The V and J genes are TRBV9 and TRBJ2-4; unclear D gene. CDR1 is SGDLS, CDR2 YYNGEE, per germline. This CDR3 spans 19 amino acids. The V and J ends lost 3 bases and 0 bases respectively, with 22 bases between them. CDR3 loop: CASSAPDPQRQIAKNIQYF. The DNA for the CDR3 is TGTGCCAGCAGCGCACCAGATCCTCAGAGACAAATAGCCAAAAACATTCAGTACTTC.

This chain connects TRBV2 to TRBJ1-4; possibly TRBD1 for D (5 bases). V was cut by 6 bases and J by 14 bases, with 16 bases left in between. Germline V gene data show CDR1 as SNHLY and CDR2 as FYNNEI. CDR3 size: 12 residues. The CDR3 DNA reads TGTGCCAGCAGCAAAAGGGACTTAAGGCTGTTTTTT. Protein product: CASSKRDLRLFF.

V gene TRBV16 combines with J gene TRBJ1-1; 7 bases are a match to TRBD1. Unmatched junction bases numbered 6, after V lost 0 bases and J lost 5 bases. The CDR3 is 15 amino acids. Germline V gene lookup returns CDR1 KGHSY and CDR2 FQNENV. CDR3: CASSQSRQGGTEAFF. CDR3 bases: TGTGCCAGCAGCCAATCGAGGCAGGGGGGAACTGAAGCTTTCTTT.

This sequence joins TRBV10-3 and TRBJ1-3, with a possible D match to TRBD1 (6 bases). CDR1 is ENHRY, CDR2 SYGVKD, per germline. The CDR3 is 14 amino acids. Trimming took 6 bases from V and 9 from J, leaving 18 bases between them. CDR3: CAISPDRTRGTIYF. CDR3 nucleotide sequence: TGTGCCATCAGCCCCGACAGGACTCGAGGCACCATATATTTT.

This clone came up a few times. The J gene is TRBJ2-3, the V gene TRBV9, with D possibly being TRBD1 or TRBD2 (5 bases each). Trimming removed 7 bases from V and 9 bases from J, with 15 bases in between. There are 12 residues in the CDR3. Germline CDR1 is SGDLS and CDR2 is YYNGEE. As DNA, the CDR3 is TGTGCCAGCTCTCCCGGGACCCCAACGCAGTATTTT. Amino acids: CASSPGTPTQYF.

In regard to this clone: Sequence at one end of the junction differs from germline and may be a read error. This CDR3 is CASSELRRVWF. CDR3 nucleotide sequence: TGTGCCAGCAGTGAATTAAGGAGGGTTTGGTTC. This chain joins TRBV6-5 and TRBJ2-7; TRBD2 might be the D (6 bases). The CDR3 totals 11 residues. Germline V CDR1 and CDR2: MNHEY, SVGAGI.

This clone was recorded a few times. The genes are TRBV18 and TRBJ2-1; 11 bases are a match to TRBD2. V trimming: 1 base; J trimming: 9 bases; junction bases outside the gene matches: 8. Germline V lookup: CDR1 KGHSH, CDR2 LQKENI. The CDR3 is 16 residues long. The CDR3 DNA reads as TGTGCCAGCTCACCACTCGCTAGCGGGAGGAGTGTTGAGCAGTTCTTC. It specifies CASSPLASGRSVEQFF.

This clone occurred a few times. J is TRBJ2-3 and V is TRBV18; D call uncertain. Germline V CDR1 and CDR2: KGHSH, LQKENI. Trimming removed 3 bases from V and 6 bases from J, with 7 bases in between. CDR3 length: 12 residues. CDR3: CASSPVRDTQYF. CDR3 coding DNA: TGTGCCAGCTCACCGGTGAGGGATACGCAGTATTTT.

This clone turned up a few times. V and J are TRBV29-1 and TRBJ2-1, with 9 nucleotides matching TRBD2. V lost 5 bases and J lost 8; bases outside the gene matches: 10. This CDR3 has 14 residues. Germline lookup yields CDR1 SQVTM and CDR2 ANQGSEA. The CDR3 nucleotides are TGCAGCGTTCTGGGCGGGAGGGCCATGGATGAGCAGTTCTTC. Translation gives CSVLGGRAMDEQFF.

V usage is TRBV2 and J usage is TRBJ1-2, with a possible D match to TRBD1 (6 bases). Trimming took 3 bases from V and 4 from J, leaving 9 bases between them. The germline V gene has CDR1 SNHLY and CDR2 FYNNEI. The CDR3 has 13 amino acids. The CDR3 nucleotides are TGTGCCAGCAGTGACGAGGGGGGCTATGGCTACACCTTC. Translating gives CASSDEGGYGYTF.

The chain links TRBV9 to TRBJ2-3; 14 bases are shared with TRBD2. There are 15 residues in the CDR3. Unmatched junction bases numbered 3, after V lost 3 bases and J lost 6 bases. Germline CDR1 is SGDLS and CDR2 is YYNGEE. This CDR3 is CASSAWTSGRDTQYF. The DNA for the CDR3 is TGTGCCAGCAGCGCCTGGACTAGCGGGAGGGATACGCAGTATTTT.

The chain carries TRBV28 and TRBJ2-1; the D gene is possibly TRBD2 (6 bases). The CDR3 is 12 residues long. The V end lost 5 bases, the J end lost 6 bases, and 8 bases lay between the germline ends. From germline, CDR1 is MDHEN and CDR2 SYDVKM. This CDR3 is CASSRERNEQFF. DNA for the CDR3: TGTGCCAGCAGTCGGGAGCGCAATGAGCAGTTCTTC.

This chain joins TRBV9 and TRBJ2-3; 7 bases are a match to TRBD2. Germline trimming cut 0 bases from V and 6 bases from J; bases unmatched to any gene: 4. This CDR3 is 14 amino acids long. Germline lookup yields CDR1 SGDLS and CDR2 YYNGEE. The CDR3 sequence: CASSVGVGRDTQYF. In DNA, the CDR3 is TGTGCCAGCAGCGTAGGTGTCGGGAGGGATACGCAGTATTTT.

In its sample, this clone was seen a few times. The V and J genes are TRBV5-1 and TRBJ2-1; possible D gene TRBD2, 5 bases. V was trimmed by 4 bases and J by 4 bases, leaving 21 bases between them. Looked up from germline, CDR1 is SGHRS and CDR2 is YFSETQ. This CDR3 is 17 amino acids long. CDR3 nucleotides: TGCGCCAGCAGCAGATCAGCGGAGATTGGAGGTTACAATGAGCAGTTCTTC. It translates to CASSRSAEIGGYNEQFF. The full variable domain, its missing parts supplied by reference TRBV5-1 and TRBJ2-1, is KAGVTQTPRYLIKTRGQQVTLSCSPISGHRSVSWYQQTPGQGLQFLFEYFSETQRNKGNFPGRFSGRQFSNSRSEMNVSTLELGDSALYLCASSRSAEIGGYNEQFFGPGTRLTVL.

CDR3 nucleotide sequence: TGCGCCAGCAGCCAACAAGCACAGGGGGCGGTCGGTGGAAGCGAAAAACTGTTTTTT. It yields the protein CASSQQAQGAVGGSEKLFF. This chain uses TRBV4-3 with TRBJ1-4; TRBD1 aligns across 9 bases. Germline values: CDR1 LGHNA, CDR2 YSLEER. CDR3 length: 19 residues. The trim removed 2 bases at V and 8 bases at J, leaving 18 bases unmatched.

This clone was detected a few times. The chain recombines TRBV2 with TRBJ2-1, with D tentatively TRBD1 (6 bases). With 3 bases removed from V and 15 bases from J, the gap between germline ends came to 18 bases. The V gene's germline CDR1 is SNHLY and CDR2 FYNNEI. This CDR3 is 13 amino acids long. The CDR3 reads CASSDFFRGEMFF. CDR3 coding DNA: TGTGCCAGCAGTGATTTTTTCAGGGGCGAAATGTTCTTC. Together with reference TRBV2 and TRBJ2-1, the CDR3 gives the full variable domain: EPEVTQTPSHQVTQMGQEVILRCVPISNHLYFYWYRQILGQKVEFLVSFYNNEISEKSEIFDDQFSVERPDGSNFTLKIRSTKLEDSAMYFCASSDFFRGEMFFGPGTRLTVL.

The sample holds a few counts of this clone. CDR3 protein: CASRGITDTQYF. The DNA for the CDR3 is TGTGCCAGCAGGGGGATCACAGATACGCAGTATTTT. J is TRBJ2-3 and V is TRBV7-2; D not certain. The CDR3 has 12 amino acids. Trimming left V 6 bases short and J 2 bases short, with 6 bases between. Germline V gene data show CDR1 as SGHTA and CDR2 as FQGNSA.

This clone was seen a few times. J is TRBJ2-3 and V is TRBV2; weak D call: TRBD1 (6 bases). Trimming left V 6 bases short and J 7 bases short, with 20 bases between. CDR1 and CDR2 (germline): SNHLY, FYNNEI. CDR3 size: 15 residues. Here the CDR3 reads CASRHEGVGANTQYF. The DNA of the CDR3 is TGTGCCAGCAGGCATGAAGGAGTGGGGGCTAATACGCAGTATTTT.

This clone was counted only a few times. This rearrangement joins TRBV7-2 to TRBJ2-5; 7 bases fit TRBD2. The CDR3 is made up of 14 amino acids. The germline V gene encodes CDR1 SGHTA and CDR2 FQGNSA. The J segment lost 4 bases and the V segment lost 1 base, leaving 3 bases of the junction unmatched. This chain's CDR3 is CASSLVTGGETQYF. The CDR3 nucleotides are TGTGCCAGCAGCTTAGTTACGGGGGGAGAGACCCAGTACTTC.

This clone turned up a few times. V gene TRBV28 combines with J gene TRBJ2-7; the D call may be TRBD1 or TRBD2 (8 bases each). V gave up 7 bases and J gave up 3 bases, with 19 bases separating them. The CDR3 is 15 amino acids. CDR1 is MDHEN and CDR2 is SYDVKM in the germline V gene. CDR3 sequence reads: CASTGSGTGFYEQYF. The DNA for the CDR3 is TGTGCCAGCACTGGTAGCGGGACAGGTTTCTACGAGCAGTACTTC.

V and J are TRBV18 and TRBJ2-5; possible D gene TRBD2, 6 bases. V was clipped by 3 bases and J by 3 bases, with 8 bases between them. Germline V gene data show CDR1 as KGHSH and CDR2 as LQKENI. The CDR3 is made up of 13 amino acids. CDR3 sequence: CASSPGRKETQYF. The CDR3, as DNA: TGTGCCAGCTCACCCGGGAGAAAAGAGACCCAGTACTTC.

This clone has just one count. The CDR3 bases are TGTGCCAGCAGCCCCAGGTTAGCGGGAGGTGAGGAGCAGTTCTTC. Its protein is CASSPRLAGGEEQFF. The J gene is TRBJ2-1, the V gene TRBV7-2; 10 nucleotides align to TRBD2. Germline CDR1 reads SGHTA; CDR2 reads FQGNSA. With 5 bases clipped from V and 10 bases from J, the junction kept 11 bases outside the gene matches. This CDR3 spans 15 amino acids.

This clone was found many times. This chain joins TRBV29-1 and TRBJ1-2, with 7 bases lining up with TRBD1. The V and J ends lost 6 bases and 6 bases, in that order; junction bases with no gene match: 10. CDR1 is SQVTM, CDR2 ANQGSEA, per germline. This CDR3 contains 13 residues. The CDR3 reads CSVPAGQTDGYTF. Written as DNA, the CDR3 is TGCAGCGTGCCCGCGGGACAGACTGATGGCTACACCTTC.